The entry below gives a single TCR beta chain sequence along with its context. This record belongs to a study of shared clonotypes between healthy human individuals. Here immunoSEQ multiplex PCR was the method, and the copy in TCRdb shows in-frame clones only, minus some. The profile shows 170,000 or so clones, around 63% of them singletons. Sequencing was performed on memory CD4+ T cells sorted from blood. Subset noted: CD45RA-negative fraction. This clonotype originated in a man aged 25 to 45 in good health.

Here the CDR3 reads CATSRDHGSYEQYF. The CDR3 DNA reads TGTGCCACCAGCAGAGATCACGGGTCCTACGAGCAGTACTTC. The chain links TRBV15 to TRBJ2-7, with unresolved D. The V end lost 0 bases, the J end lost 1 base, and 7 bases lay between the germline ends. CDR1 and CDR2 (germline): LNHNV, YYDKDF (reference sequence). The CDR3 covers 14 residues.